A selection of T cell receptor beta chains follows, all from one sample in a study of control samples from healthy donors and cancer patients. Profiled with immunoSEQ multiplex PCR; TCRdb holds only in-frame clones, not every one. The sample carries about 130,000 clones, more than 85% recorded once. Sequenced: PBMCs. The receptors here all came from a man in his fifties or sixties with head and neck cancer. Both conserved end residues are part of each CDR3. D genes are given only for firm matches. Some rows mark clone size as missing; the rest say once, few, many or name a class of expanded clone.

d_call: TRBD1; clone_size: .; v_call: TRBV19; j_call: TRBJ1-3; cdr3_nt: TGTGCCAGTAGTAAACGGACAGGGGCCGGAGGGGCGGACACCATATATTTT; cdr3_aa: CASSKRTGAGGADTIYF
d_call: .; clone_size: .; v_call: TRBV28; j_call: TRBJ1-5; cdr3_nt: TGTGCCAGCAGCAGGGAATATAGCAATCAGCCCCAGCATTTT; cdr3_aa: CASSREYSNQPQHF
d_call: .; clone_size: few; v_call: TRBV6-5; j_call: TRBJ2-7; cdr3_nt: TGTGCCAGCCTGACAGTAAACTCCTACGAGCAGTACTTC; cdr3_aa: CASLTVNSYEQYF
d_call: .; clone_size: .; v_call: TRBV5-1; j_call: TRBJ1-5; cdr3_nt: TGCGCCAGCAGCTTGACGGCCGGGAGTGTGCCCCAGCATTTT; cdr3_aa: CASSLTAGSVPQHF
d_call: TRBD1; clone_size: .; v_call: TRBV4-1; j_call: TRBJ1-4; cdr3_nt: TGCGCCAGCATTGGGACAGAAAAAAAACTGTTTTTT; cdr3_aa: CASIGTEKKLFF
d_call: .; clone_size: .; v_call: TRBV7-9; j_call: TRBJ1-3; cdr3_nt: TGTGCCAGCAGCCTTTTGACTGGAAACACCATATATTTT; cdr3_aa: CASSLLTGNTIYF
d_call: TRBD2; clone_size: .; v_call: TRBV2; j_call: TRBJ2-5; cdr3_nt: TGTGCCAGCAGTGCCCGGGGGAGGGTGACCCAGTACTTC; cdr3_aa: CASSARGRVTQYF
d_call: TRBD2; clone_size: .; v_call: TRBV4-2; j_call: TRBJ2-6; cdr3_nt: TGTGCCAGCAGCCGTTTGACTAGCGGTGCTCTTAGAGGGGCCAACGTCCTGACTTTC; cdr3_aa: CASSRLTSGALRGANVLTF
d_call: TRBD1; clone_size: .; v_call: TRBV12-5; j_call: TRBJ1-5; cdr3_nt: TGTGCTAGTGGTTTGACCGGCAGGGGGCTTCTCGGGTATAGCAATCAGCCCCAGCATTTT; cdr3_aa: CASGLTGRGLLGYSNQPQHF
d_call: .; clone_size: .; v_call: TRBV10-3; j_call: TRBJ1-3; cdr3_nt: TGTGCCATCAGTGACCAGGGATACTCTGGAAACACCATATATTTT; cdr3_aa: CAISDQGYSGNTIYF
d_call: .; clone_size: .; v_call: TRBV7-9; j_call: TRBJ1-1; cdr3_nt: TGTGCCAGCAGGATCTCGAACACTGAAGCTTTCTTT; cdr3_aa: CASRISNTEAFF
d_call: TRBD1; clone_size: .; v_call: TRBV29-1; j_call: TRBJ1-1; cdr3_nt: TGCAGCGCAAGACAGGGGACCTTCACTGAAGCTTTCTTT; cdr3_aa: CSARQGTFTEAFF
d_call: TRBD2; clone_size: .; v_call: TRBV7-2; j_call: TRBJ2-3; cdr3_nt: TGTGCCAGCAGCCCGAGCGGGGTCCTGGGCCAAAGGACGCAGTATTTT; cdr3_aa: CASSPSGVLGQRTQYF
d_call: .; clone_size: .; v_call: TRBV5-6; j_call: TRBJ1-4; cdr3_nt: TGTGCCAGCAGCGCGGACAGTGGTAATGAAAAACTGTTTTTT; cdr3_aa: CASSADSGNEKLFF
d_call: .; clone_size: once; v_call: TRBV5-5; j_call: TRBJ1-2; cdr3_nt: TGTGCCAGCAGCTTGGATGGAGGTAACTATGGCTACACCTTC; cdr3_aa: CASSLDGGNYGYTF
d_call: .; clone_size: .; v_call: TRBV6-1; j_call: TRBJ1-2; cdr3_nt: TGTGCCAGCAGTGAGGGGGTCGGCTATGGCTACACCTTC; cdr3_aa: CASSEGVGYGYTF
d_call: .; clone_size: .; v_call: TRBV6-5; j_call: TRBJ2-7; cdr3_nt: TGTGCCAGCAGTTCCTGGAGAAGGGGGAACTACGAGCAGTACTTC; cdr3_aa: CASSSWRRGNYEQYF
d_call: TRBD2; clone_size: once; v_call: TRBV7-2; j_call: TRBJ2-5; cdr3_nt: TGTGCCAGCAGCTTAGTACACGGGGGGGCTATGGTGGAGACCCAGTACTTC; cdr3_aa: CASSLVHGGAMVETQYF
d_call: .; clone_size: .; v_call: TRBV6-5; j_call: TRBJ2-3; cdr3_nt: TGTGCCAGCAGGCCTAGGGGCATCACAGATACGCAGTATTTT; cdr3_aa: CASRPRGITDTQYF
d_call: .; clone_size: .; v_call: TRBV7-3; j_call: TRBJ2-7; cdr3_nt: TGTGCCAGCAGCTTAAGCCCAGGAACCTACGAGCAGTACTTC; cdr3_aa: CASSLSPGTYEQYF
d_call: TRBD1; clone_size: .; v_call: TRBV7-3; j_call: TRBJ2-1; cdr3_nt: TGTGCCAGCAGCTTAGAGGGGGCCCGAAATGAGCAGTTCTTC; cdr3_aa: CASSLEGARNEQFF
d_call: .; clone_size: .; v_call: TRBV5-1; j_call: TRBJ1-5; cdr3_nt: TGCGCCAGCAGCTCCGCCGGGGGGACTCAGCCCCAGCATTTT; cdr3_aa: CASSSAGGTQPQHF
d_call: TRBD1; clone_size: .; v_call: TRBV5-8; j_call: TRBJ2-7; cdr3_nt: TGTGCCAGCAGCGGTCCCGGGACAGGGGGGTACGAGCAGTACTTC; cdr3_aa: CASSGPGTGGYEQYF
d_call: .; clone_size: .; v_call: TRBV6-5; j_call: TRBJ1-3; cdr3_nt: TGTGCCAGCACCCGAGGACGGGACTCTGGAAACACCATATATTTT; cdr3_aa: CASTRGRDSGNTIYF
d_call: TRBD1; clone_size: .; v_call: TRBV5-1; j_call: TRBJ1-2; cdr3_nt: TGCGCCAGCAGCTCCGCAGGGGGCGCAAGCTATGGCTACACCTTC; cdr3_aa: CASSSAGGASYGYTF
d_call: .; clone_size: .; v_call: TRBV28; j_call: TRBJ2-5; cdr3_nt: TGTGCCAGCAGTTCCCCGATCCCGGCGGAAGAGACCCAGTACTTC; cdr3_aa: CASSSPIPAEETQYF
d_call: .; clone_size: .; v_call: TRBV29-1; j_call: TRBJ2-7; cdr3_nt: TGCAGCGTTGCGACGGGCAGCCACGAGCAGTACTTC; cdr3_aa: CSVATGSHEQYF
d_call: TRBD1; clone_size: .; v_call: TRBV7-2; j_call: TRBJ1-1; cdr3_nt: TGTGCCAGCAGCTCCTCCGGGACAGCCAACACTGAAGCTTTCTTT; cdr3_aa: CASSSSGTANTEAFF
d_call: .; clone_size: .; v_call: TRBV15; j_call: TRBJ1-1; cdr3_nt: TGTGCCACCAGTTGGGACACCTACACTGAAGCTTTCTTT; cdr3_aa: CATSWDTYTEAFF
d_call: .; clone_size: .; v_call: TRBV4-3; j_call: TRBJ1-5; cdr3_nt: TGCGCCAGCAGCCAGAGGGGAAGTCAGCCCCAGCATTTT; cdr3_aa: CASSQRGSQPQHF
d_call: .; clone_size: .; v_call: TRBV7-9; j_call: TRBJ1-3; cdr3_nt: TGTGCCAGCAGCTTCCTCCGGGTCTCTGGAAACACCATATATTTT; cdr3_aa: CASSFLRVSGNTIYF
d_call: .; clone_size: .; v_call: TRBV5-4; j_call: TRBJ2-7; cdr3_nt: TGTGCCAGCAGCACCTCCTACGAGCAGTACTTC; cdr3_aa: CASSTSYEQYF
d_call: .; clone_size: .; v_call: TRBV4-1; j_call: TRBJ2-2; cdr3_nt: TGCGCCAGCAGCTGGGTCACCGGGGAGCTGTTTTTT; cdr3_aa: CASSWVTGELFF
d_call: .; clone_size: .; v_call: TRBV4-2; j_call: TRBJ1-6; cdr3_nt: TGTGCCAGCAGCCAAGAAGGCAGGGAACCCCTCCACTTT; cdr3_aa: CASSQEGREPLHF
d_call: .; clone_size: .; v_call: TRBV5-1; j_call: TRBJ1-1; cdr3_nt: TGCGCCAGCAGCCCGGGGATGGGGAACACTGAAGCTTTCTTT; cdr3_aa: CASSPGMGNTEAFF
d_call: .; clone_size: .; v_call: TRBV4-2; j_call: TRBJ1-2; cdr3_nt: TGTGCCAGCAGCCAACGCGGGAATAACTATGGCTACACCTTC; cdr3_aa: CASSQRGNNYGYTF
d_call: .; clone_size: .; v_call: TRBV4-2; j_call: TRBJ2-2; cdr3_nt: TGTGCCAGCAGCCAAGAACCAGCGAGCACCGGGGAGCTGTTTTTT; cdr3_aa: CASSQEPASTGELFF
d_call: .; clone_size: .; v_call: TRBV28; j_call: TRBJ1-2; cdr3_nt: TGTGCCAGCAGTTTCCGCGAGGGGTTCAGACACTATGGCTACACCTTC; cdr3_aa: CASSFREGFRHYGYTF
d_call: TRBD1; clone_size: .; v_call: TRBV7-2; j_call: TRBJ1-1; cdr3_nt: TGTGCCAGCAGCGGCTACAGGGGGCGAATAACTGAAGCTTTCTTT; cdr3_aa: CASSGYRGRITEAFF
d_call: .; clone_size: once; v_call: TRBV5-4; j_call: TRBJ1-1; cdr3_nt: TGTGCCAGCAGCCTCCAGTCCCTAAACACTGAAGCTTTCTTT; cdr3_aa: CASSLQSLNTEAFF
d_call: .; clone_size: .; v_call: TRBV19; j_call: TRBJ1-2; cdr3_nt: TGTGCCAGTAGTATTAGTGCAGCGAACTATGGCTACACCTTC; cdr3_aa: CASSISAANYGYTF
d_call: .; clone_size: .; v_call: TRBV7-2; j_call: TRBJ1-6; cdr3_nt: TGTGCCAGCAGCTTAGGGGGGATCTATAATTCACCCCTCCACTTT; cdr3_aa: CASSLGGIYNSPLHF
d_call: TRBD1; clone_size: .; v_call: TRBV7-2; j_call: TRBJ1-3; cdr3_nt: TGTGCCAGCAGCCCAAGGGGGACAGTTGGAAACACCATATATTTT; cdr3_aa: CASSPRGTVGNTIYF
d_call: .; clone_size: .; v_call: TRBV25-1; j_call: TRBJ1-2; cdr3_nt: TGTGCCAGCAGTAACAGGGAACTCTATGGCTACACCTTC; cdr3_aa: CASSNRELYGYTF
d_call: .; clone_size: .; v_call: TRBV19; j_call: TRBJ2-7; cdr3_nt: TGTGCCAGTAGTATCGCAGGCAACTACGAGCAGTACTTC; cdr3_aa: CASSIAGNYEQYF
d_call: .; clone_size: few; v_call: TRBV6-4; j_call: TRBJ1-1; cdr3_nt: TGTGCCAGCAGTGACGGGTGGCACACTTTCTTT; cdr3_aa: CASSDGWHTFF
d_call: .; clone_size: .; v_call: TRBV4-1; j_call: TRBJ2-7; cdr3_nt: TGCGCCAGCAGCCAAGATTCGAGCACTCTGTTGCAGTACTTC; cdr3_aa: CASSQDSSTLLQYF
d_call: .; clone_size: .; v_call: TRBV28; j_call: TRBJ1-2; cdr3_nt: TGTGCCAGCAGTTCGTTACAGGGCTATGGCTACACCTTC; cdr3_aa: CASSSLQGYGYTF
d_call: TRBD1; clone_size: .; v_call: TRBV7-9; j_call: TRBJ1-2; cdr3_nt: TGTGCCAGCAGCCGGAGGACAGGGGATGAGGCTAACTATGGCTACACCTTC; cdr3_aa: CASSRRTGDEANYGYTF
d_call: .; clone_size: .; v_call: TRBV12-5; j_call: TRBJ1-2; cdr3_nt: TGTGCTAGGGGTCGGGGCTACACCTTC; cdr3_aa: CARGRGYTF
d_call: .; clone_size: .; v_call: TRBV6-2/TRBV6-3; j_call: TRBJ2-4; cdr3_nt: TGTGCCAGCAGTTACCGCCGCGGGGTGGTCAAAAACATTCAGTACTTC; cdr3_aa: CASSYRRGVVKNIQYF
d_call: TRBD2; clone_size: .; v_call: TRBV3-1/TRBV3-2; j_call: TRBJ2-3; cdr3_nt: TGTGCCAGCAGCCAGACCGGGGGGGCGCTCACAGATACGCAGTATTTT; cdr3_aa: CASSQTGGALTDTQYF
d_call: .; clone_size: .; v_call: TRBV19; j_call: TRBJ1-2; cdr3_nt: TGTGCCAGTAGTATTTGGGGGCCCCACTTC; cdr3_aa: CASSIWGPHF